This T cell receptor beta chain was found in a study of early stage breast cancer tumors. Background on the study: Of fewer than 20 invasive breast tumors, about a dozen were hormone receptor-positive, HER2-negative. Each sample averaged approximately 10-fold read coverage.

A word on this clone: Its antigen is currently unknown.

Each sample had two DNA replicates, around 0.45 ug blood or 1.5 ug tissue. Assay: immunoSEQ multiplex PCR; the TCRdb copy retains only in-frame clones and omits some. The sample consists of 40,000 to 60,000 clones, roughly 78% of them appearing once. Findings of the study overall: Commonly generated sequences made up most enriched TCRB sequences shared between patients.

V gave up 4 bases and J gave up 4 bases; unmatched junction bases: 4. The germline V gene encodes CDR1 SGHVS and CDR2 FQNEAQ. The CDR3 extends over 14 amino acids. The rearrangement joins TRBV7-8 to TRBJ2-5; 9 bases are shared with TRBD1. Sequencing input: blood. This sequence originates from a person between 35 and 49 years old with breast cancer. In nucleotides, the CDR3 is TGTGCCAGCAGCTCCGGGACAGGGAGAGAGACCCAGTACTTC. Translating it yields CASSSGTGRETQYF.